The next 5 T cell receptor beta chains were all read from a single sample in a study of OX40 agonist ivuxolimab in advanced cancers. The method was immunoSEQ multiplex PCR; TCRdb's version includes in-frame clones alone and lacks a portion of them. Of over 50,000 clones in the sample, 80% to 90% are singletons; the top ten hold just over 1.4%. Sequenced here: CD4+ or CD8+ T cells sorted from blood, sampled in a trial of the OX40 agonist ivuxolimab. All receptors derive from an adult with an advanced solid tumor such as melanoma, head and neck, liver or kidney cancer.

This rearrangement joins TRBV6-1 to TRBJ1-4; D gene unclear. The germline V gene encodes CDR1 MNHNS and CDR2 SASEGT. Deletions cut 7 bases from V and 8 bases from J, with 14 bases between. CDR3 length: 13 amino acids. CDR3 protein: CASTRGWGEKLFF. CDR3 DNA: TGTGCCAGCACCCGGGGATGGGGAGAAAAACTGTTTTTT.

The chain has TRBV5-1 and TRBJ2-3; D is undetermined. The germline CDR1 and CDR2 sequences are SGHRS and YFSETQ. The CDR3 is made up of 15 amino acids. Trimming left V 1 base short and J 6 bases short, with 15 bases between. The CDR3 sequence is CASSLSYLRVDTQYF. CDR3 sequence (DNA): TGCGCCAGCAGCTTGTCATACCTTCGGGTGGATACGCAGTATTTT. Complete variable domain (other parts from reference TRBV5-1 and TRBJ2-3): KAGVTQTPRYLIKTRGQQVTLSCSPISGHRSVSWYQQTPGQGLQFLFEYFSETQRNKGNFPGRFSGRQFSNSRSEMNVSTLELGDSALYLCASSLSYLRVDTQYFGPGTRLTVL.

The chain recombines TRBV29-1 with TRBJ2-7; D may be TRBD2 (7 bases). The CDR3 extends over 14 amino acids. Germline loops: CDR1 SQVTM, CDR2 ANQGSEA. V was pared by 7 bases and J by 5 bases, with 21 bases between. The CDR3 loop reads CSARRAQGGDEQYF. CDR3 bases: TGCAGCGCCAGGCGGGCCCAAGGGGGGGACGAGCAGTACTTC.

The CDR3 sequence: CASTIATGNGGETQYF. CDR3 DNA: TGTGCCAGCACCATAGCGACAGGGAATGGCGGAGAGACCCAGTACTTC. The gene calls are TRBV11-2 and TRBJ2-5; 7 bases fit TRBD1. From germline, CDR1 is SGHAT and CDR2 FQNNGV. The CDR3 is 16 residues long. J gave up 4 bases and V 7 bases, and 15 bases lay outside the gene matches.

The CDR3 protein is CAITKEESYEQYF. The CDR3 bases are TGTGCCATCACTAAGGAAGAGTCCTACGAGCAGTACTTC. This chain connects TRBV10-3 to TRBJ2-7; D gene ambiguous. V dropped 7 bases and J dropped 1 base, with 11 bases sitting between them. In germline, CDR1 is ENHRY, CDR2 SYGVKD. This CDR3 region has 13 residues.